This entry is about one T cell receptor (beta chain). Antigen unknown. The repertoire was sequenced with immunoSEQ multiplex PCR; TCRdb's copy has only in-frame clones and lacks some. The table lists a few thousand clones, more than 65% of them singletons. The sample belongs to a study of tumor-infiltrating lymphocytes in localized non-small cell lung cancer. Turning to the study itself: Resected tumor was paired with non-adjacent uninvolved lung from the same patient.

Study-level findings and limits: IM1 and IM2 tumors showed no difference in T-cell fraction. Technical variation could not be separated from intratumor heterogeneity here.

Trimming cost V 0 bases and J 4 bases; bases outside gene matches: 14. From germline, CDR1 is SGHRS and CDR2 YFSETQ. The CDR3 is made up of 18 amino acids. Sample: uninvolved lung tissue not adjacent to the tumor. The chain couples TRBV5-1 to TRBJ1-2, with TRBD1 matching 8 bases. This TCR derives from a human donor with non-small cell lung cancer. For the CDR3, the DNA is TGCGCCAGCAGCTTGGAGTGGGACAGGCAAAAGTGGGGCTATGGCTACACCTTC. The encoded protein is CASSLEWDRQKWGYGYTF.